This TCR beta chain is drawn from a study of blood T cell repertoires in COVID-19. Study context: PBMCs, B-cell-depleted T cells, or T cells were the source of the cDNA or gDNA that made up the material.

Germline lookup yields CDR1 SGHTA and CDR2 FQGNSA. This CDR3 contains 15 residues. Trimming shortened V by 2 bases and J by 0 bases, and 10 bases separated the two germline ends. Measured with immunoSEQ multiplex PCR; TCRdb has only the in-frame clones, and not every one. The sample has some 74,000 clones; nearly 80% are singletons. The chain has TRBV7-2 and TRBJ2-5, with D tentatively TRBD1 (5 bases). The sequence was collected from a human donor in a cohort sampled during active COVID-19. The sample taken for sequencing was peripheral blood. CDR3 coding DNA: TGTGCCAGCAGCTTAAAAGGGGCAGACCAAGAGACCCAGTACTTC. Translated: CASSLKGADQETQYF.